This is a list of T cell receptor beta chains from one sample in a study of CD8 T cells in Susac syndrome. TCRdb reprocessed the immunoSEQ multiplex PCR reads via MiXCR and lists one record per CDR3 protein. Altogether around 300,000 distinct CDR3 sequences are present, 85% being singletons, with the ten largest covering 0.21%. The material sequenced was CD8+ T cells from PBMCs. These receptors came from a human donor with multiple sclerosis. Both conserved end residues are part of each CDR3. Fields, in order: D gene, J gene, V gene, clone size, CDR3 DNA, CDR3 protein. A D gene is named only where the DNA matches it firmly. Rows give clone size only sometimes, using once, few, many, or a class for an expanded clone.

TRBD2 | TRBJ2-7 | TRBV11-2 | NA | TGTGCCAGCAGCTTCGGACGGGGGGGATACGAGCAGTACTTC | CASSFGRGGYEQYF
NA | TRBJ2-1 | TRBV27 | NA | TGTGCCAGCAGTTTCCAACCTCGGGCTTACAATGAGCAGTTCTTC | CASSFQPRAYNEQFF
TRBD1 | TRBJ1-1 | TRBV19 | NA | TGTGCCAGTGCCCAAACAGGGGGCGTGGGTGAAGCTTTCTTT | CASAQTGGVGEAFF
NA | TRBJ2-7 | TRBV3-1 | NA | TGTGCCAGCAGCCAAGTTCCTAGCTACTACGAGCAGTACTTC | CASSQVPSYYEQYF
NA | TRBJ2-7 | TRBV4-3 | NA | TGCGCCAGCAGCCAACGACTATTCTCCTACGAGCAGTACTTC | CASSQRLFSYEQYF
NA | TRBJ1-5 | TRBV21-1 | NA | TGTGCCAGCAGGAGTCGAGGGGACAGTCCGCGTAGCAATCAGCCCCAGCATTTT | CASRSRGDSPRSNQPQHF
NA | TRBJ1-1 | TRBV11-2 | once | TGTGCCAGCAGCTTTTATCCGAGGGTCTCGAACACTGAAGCTTTCTTT | CASSFYPRVSNTEAFF
TRBD1 | TRBJ1-1 | TRBV20-1 | NA | TGCAGTGCTAGAGGAGACAGGGACACTGAAGCTTTCTTT | CSARGDRDTEAFF
NA | TRBJ2-1 | TRBV7-2 | once | TGTGCCAGCAGCTTAGGGGACGCAGGGTATGAGCAGTTCTTC | CASSLGDAGYEQFF
NA | TRBJ2-1 | TRBV12-3/TRBV12-4 | NA | TGTGCCAGCCAACGGACCAATGAGCAGTTCTTC | CASQRTNEQFF
NA | TRBJ1-5 | TRBV7-9 | NA | TGTGCCAGCAGCTTAGCATTCACAGAGAATCAGCCCCAGCATTTT | CASSLAFTENQPQHF
TRBD2 | TRBJ2-1 | TRBV18 | few | TGTGCCAGCTCACCAATACTAGCGGGAACCTACAATGAGCAGTTCTTC | CASSPILAGTYNEQFF
NA | TRBJ2-7 | TRBV9 | NA | TGTGCCAGCAGCGTATCCGGGACTTTCAACTACGAGCAGTACTTC | CASSVSGTFNYEQYF
NA | TRBJ1-2 | TRBV28 | NA | TGTGCCAGCAGCATGACCCCGGACAGCCCCGATAACTATGGCTACACCTTC | CASSMTPDSPDNYGYTF
NA | TRBJ1-1 | TRBV30 | NA | TGTGCCTGGAGTGTCGGGCTGGGGAACACTGAAGCTTTCTTT | CAWSVGLGNTEAFF
NA | TRBJ2-7 | TRBV7-9 | NA | TGTGCCATGATCCGGGACGGGCCCTACGAGCAGTACTTC | CAMIRDGPYEQYF
TRBD1 | TRBJ1-5 | TRBV12-3/TRBV12-4 | NA | TGTGCCAGCCGATTCGGGGACAGCCATCAGCCCCAGCATTTT | CASRFGDSHQPQHF
NA | TRBJ2-1 | TRBV19 | once | TGTGCCAGTAGTATAGACTCCTACAATGAGCAGTTCTTC | CASSIDSYNEQFF
NA | TRBJ1-1 | TRBV7-9 | NA | TGTGCCTCAACTCCTGGGACAGAAGCTTTCTTT | CASTPGTEAFF
TRBD1 | TRBJ1-2 | TRBV4-3 | NA | TGCGCCAGCAGCCAGGGGGGGACAGGGCCAAACTATGGCTACACCTTC | CASSQGGTGPNYGYTF
NA | TRBJ2-7 | TRBV7-9 | NA | TGTGCCAGCAGTCCCAATTACCAGGGGACCCCCTACGAGCAGTACTTC | CASSPNYQGTPYEQYF
NA | TRBJ2-1 | TRBV7-9 | NA | TGTGCCAGCAGTCAGTCGGGACACAGCTCCTACAATGAGCAGTTCTTC | CASSQSGHSSYNEQFF
TRBD2 | TRBJ2-7 | TRBV6-6 | NA | TGTGCCAGCATACCCCTAGCGGGAGGGCCTGAGCAGTACTTC | CASIPLAGGPEQYF
NA | TRBJ2-3 | TRBV24-1 | NA | TGTGCCACCAGTGATTTGGGTCGGGTTGGCACAGATACGCAGTATTTT | CATSDLGRVGTDTQYF
NA | TRBJ2-2 | TRBV4-1 | NA | TGCGCCAGCAGCCAGAGCACAGGGAGGACCGGGGAGCTGTTTTTT | CASSQSTGRTGELFF
NA | TRBJ1-3 | TRBV27 | NA | TGTGCCAGCAGTTTTGGGGGTGCTGAAAACACCATATATTTT | CASSFGGAENTIYF
TRBD2 | TRBJ2-5 | TRBV7-2 | NA | TGTGCCAGCAGCTTAGCCCCAGCGGGAGTTCAAGAGACCCAGTACTTC | CASSLAPAGVQETQYF
NA | TRBJ1-1 | TRBV28 | NA | TGTGCCAGCAGTTTATACGGTGCACCTGAAGCTTTCTTT | CASSLYGAPEAFF
TRBD2 | TRBJ2-3 | TRBV7-2 | NA | TGTGCCAGCAGCTTGGGACTAGCGGGCCTTAGCACAGATACGCAGTATTTT | CASSLGLAGLSTDTQYF
NA | TRBJ1-5 | TRBV7-8 | NA | TGTGCCAGCAGCTTAGAAAAAAGGGCAGCCTATAGCAATCAGCCCCAGCATTTT | CASSLEKRAAYSNQPQHF
NA | TRBJ2-7 | TRBV7-6 | NA | TGTGCCAGCAGCGCCCGAGGGGGTGGCTACGAGCAGTACTTC | CASSARGGGYEQYF
NA | TRBJ2-3 | TRBV29-1 | once | TGCAGCGTCACCAAAAGCGGGTTTAGCACAGATACGCAGTATTTT | CSVTKSGFSTDTQYF
NA | TRBJ2-1 | TRBV7-3 | few | TGTGCCAGCAGCTTAACAGGAGACAATGAGCAGTTCTTC | CASSLTGDNEQFF
TRBD2 | TRBJ2-3 | TRBV13 | NA | TGTGCCAGCAGCTCGGATCAGACTAGCGGGAGCACAGATACGCAGTATTTT | CASSSDQTSGSTDTQYF
NA | TRBJ2-3 | TRBV14 | NA | TGTGCCAGCAGCCAGGGCGGGTCTAGCACAGATACGCAGTATTTT | CASSQGGSSTDTQYF
TRBD1 | TRBJ1-5 | TRBV25-1 | NA | TGTGCCAGCAGTGAAAACCCGGGACAGGGCGATCAGCCCCAGCATTTT | CASSENPGQGDQPQHF
NA | TRBJ1-1 | TRBV5-1 | NA | TGCGCCAGCAGACCCCGTGGGGGGACTGAAGCTTTCTTT | CASRPRGGTEAFF
NA | TRBJ2-7 | TRBV19 | few | TGTGCCAGTAGTATAGGAGTCCTCGAGTTGAACGAGCAGTACTTC | CASSIGVLELNEQYF
NA | TRBJ2-7 | TRBV5-1 | NA | TGCGCCAGCAGCGTCGGAAACGGCGAGCAGTACTTC | CASSVGNGEQYF
NA | TRBJ2-1 | TRBV19 | NA | TGTGCCAGTATCTCTTCTAGCTCTCGCCTATACAATGAGCAGTTCTTC | CASISSSSRLYNEQFF
NA | TRBJ2-1 | TRBV11-3 | NA | TGTGCCAGCAGGTACAGGGGAGGTGTGCAGTTCTTC | CASRYRGGVQFF
NA | TRBJ2-7 | TRBV12-3/TRBV12-4 | NA | TGTGCCAGCAGTTTCTTCTGGGCAGTTGGAATCAGTCTTCGCGAGCAGTACTTC | CASSFFWAVGISLREQYF
TRBD1 | TRBJ2-7 | TRBV20-1 | NA | TGCAGTGCTAGAGGGATGGACAGGGCGAACTCCTACGAGCAGTACTTC | CSARGMDRANSYEQYF
NA | TRBJ1-5 | TRBV6-2/TRBV6-3 | few | TGTGCCAGCAGTTTCCCCGGGGGCTGGCAGCCCCAGCATTTT | CASSFPGGWQPQHF
NA | TRBJ2-4 | TRBV6-1 | NA | TGTGCCAGCAGTGAAGATAATAGTTGGTTTGGGGGGAAAAACATTCAGTACTTC | CASSEDNSWFGGKNIQYF
NA | TRBJ2-2 | TRBV12-3/TRBV12-4 | NA | TGTGCCAGCAGTTTGGCGGACACCGGGGAGCTGTTTTTT | CASSLADTGELFF
NA | TRBJ1-2 | TRBV5-6 | NA | TGTGCCAGCAGCTTGGTGGTAGGCCCCTATGGCTACACCTTC | CASSLVVGPYGYTF
NA | TRBJ1-1 | TRBV30 | NA | TGTGCCTGGAGTGTCATAACTAACACTGAAGCTTTCTTT | CAWSVITNTEAFF